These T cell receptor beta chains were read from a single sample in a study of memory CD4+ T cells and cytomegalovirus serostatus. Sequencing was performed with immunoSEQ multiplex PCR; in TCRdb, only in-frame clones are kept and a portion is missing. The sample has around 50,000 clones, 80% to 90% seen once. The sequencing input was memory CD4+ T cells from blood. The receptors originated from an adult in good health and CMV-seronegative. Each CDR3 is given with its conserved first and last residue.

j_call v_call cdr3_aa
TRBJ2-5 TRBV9 CASSPRREGRETQYF
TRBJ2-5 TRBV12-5 CASGLEGGETQYF
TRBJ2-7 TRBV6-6 CASTPGTSVYEQYF
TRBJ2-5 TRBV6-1 CASSVGGGETQYF
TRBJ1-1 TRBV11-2 CASSLYRGGLGEAFF
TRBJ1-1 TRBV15 CATSTRWGTNTEAFF
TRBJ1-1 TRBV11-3 CASRPGGNRLNTEAFF
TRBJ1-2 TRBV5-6 CASSLQGSTYGYTF
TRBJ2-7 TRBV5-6 CASSLGGGGSYEQYF
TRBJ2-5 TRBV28 CATSTSGRSETQYF
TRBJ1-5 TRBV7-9 CASSLGGYSNQPQHF
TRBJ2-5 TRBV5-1 CASSLDPARRQETQYF
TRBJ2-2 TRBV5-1 CASSLELAGVTGELFF
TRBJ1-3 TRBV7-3 CASSPSSGNTIYF
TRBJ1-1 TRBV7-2 CASSRDRAVTEAFF
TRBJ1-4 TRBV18 CASSLNRDEKLFF
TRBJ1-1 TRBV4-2 CASSQGIGADTEAFF
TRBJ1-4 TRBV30 CAWSNVLGANEKLFF
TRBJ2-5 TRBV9 CASSSGVAAVETQYF
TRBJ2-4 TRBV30 CAWRSRATDIQYF
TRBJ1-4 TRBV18 CASSPRNEKLFF
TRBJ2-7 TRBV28 CASSLDGVSYEQYF
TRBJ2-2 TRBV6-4 CASSLAGGNPGELFF
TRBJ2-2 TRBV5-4 CASSFRQGRTGELFF
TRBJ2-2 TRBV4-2 CASSHLPGLAGGSSTGELFF
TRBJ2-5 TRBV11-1 CASSFFGTVSNQETQYF
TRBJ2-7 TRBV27 CASSSAPGTGGYEQYF
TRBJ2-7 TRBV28 CASSRTSGVYEQYF
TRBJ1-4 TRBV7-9 CASSSPVGGARNEKLFF
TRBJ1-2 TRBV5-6 CASRNYGRGTLDTF
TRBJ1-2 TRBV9 CASSRDSNYGYTF
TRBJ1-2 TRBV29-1 CSVEDLRAGYTF
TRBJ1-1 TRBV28 CASSLVARNTEAFF
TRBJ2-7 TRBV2 CASSHLAGGNYEQYF
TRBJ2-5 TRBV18 CASSPTTILAGEETQYF
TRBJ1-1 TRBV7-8 CASSFAGGTEAFF
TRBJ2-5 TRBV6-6 CASTAKGGSGAQYF
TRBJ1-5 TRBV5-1 CASAQGTGNQPQHF
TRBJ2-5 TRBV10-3 CAISNDRGAQYF
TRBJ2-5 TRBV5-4 CASSLERADAQYF
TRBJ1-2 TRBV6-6 CASSPGTNYGYTF
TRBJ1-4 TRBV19 CASSIGGVREKLFF
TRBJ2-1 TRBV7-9 CASSPRTGKSYNEQFF
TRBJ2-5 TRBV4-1 CASSQDNWETQYF
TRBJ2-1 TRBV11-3 CASSPDSPLSSYNEQFF
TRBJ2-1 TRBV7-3 CASSLETGKQFF
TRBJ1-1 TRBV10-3 CAISDMGRTNTEAFF
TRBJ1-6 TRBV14 CASSQAFQGWSPLHF
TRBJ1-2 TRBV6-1 CASQSGYGYTF
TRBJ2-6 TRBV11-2 CASSVGPGPMANVLTF
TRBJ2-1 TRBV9 CASSVAGQDYNEQFF
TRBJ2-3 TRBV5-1 CASSSKTGTDTQYF